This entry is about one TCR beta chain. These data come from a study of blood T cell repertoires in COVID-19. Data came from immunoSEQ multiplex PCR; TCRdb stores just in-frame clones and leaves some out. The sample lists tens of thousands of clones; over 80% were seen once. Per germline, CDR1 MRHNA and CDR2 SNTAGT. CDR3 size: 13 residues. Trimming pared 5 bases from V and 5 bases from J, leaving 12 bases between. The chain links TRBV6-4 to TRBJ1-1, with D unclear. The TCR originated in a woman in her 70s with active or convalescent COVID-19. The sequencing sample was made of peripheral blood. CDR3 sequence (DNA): TGTGCCAGCAGTATTATCCCCGGGACTGAAGCTTTCTTT. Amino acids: CASSIIPGTEAFF.